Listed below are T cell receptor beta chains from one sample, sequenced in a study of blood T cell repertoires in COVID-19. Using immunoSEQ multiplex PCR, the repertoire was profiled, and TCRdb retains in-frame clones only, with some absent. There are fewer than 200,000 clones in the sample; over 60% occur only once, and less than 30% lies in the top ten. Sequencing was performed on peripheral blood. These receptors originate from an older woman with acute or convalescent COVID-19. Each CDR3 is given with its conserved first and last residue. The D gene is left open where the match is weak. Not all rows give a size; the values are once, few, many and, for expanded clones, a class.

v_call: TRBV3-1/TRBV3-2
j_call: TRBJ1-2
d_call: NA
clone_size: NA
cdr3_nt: TGTGCCAGCAGCCCCCGGTCTAACTATGGCTACACCTTC
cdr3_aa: CASSPRSNYGYTF

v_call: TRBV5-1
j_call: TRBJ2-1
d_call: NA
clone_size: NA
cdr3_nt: TGCGCCAGCAGTAGGGGGTCCTACAATGAGCAGTTCTTC
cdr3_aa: CASSRGSYNEQFF

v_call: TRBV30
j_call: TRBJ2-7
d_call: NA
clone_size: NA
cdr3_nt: TGTGCCTGGGACCCGATGAGCGGCTACGAGCAGTACTTC
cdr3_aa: CAWDPMSGYEQYF

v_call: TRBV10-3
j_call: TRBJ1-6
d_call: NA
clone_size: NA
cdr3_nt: TGTGCCATCAGCGCGGACAGAAATAATTCACCCCTCCACTTT
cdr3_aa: CAISADRNNSPLHF

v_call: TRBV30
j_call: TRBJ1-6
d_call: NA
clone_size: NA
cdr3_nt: TGTGCCTGGGCGAACAGGGATGATTCACCCCTCCACTTT
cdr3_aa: CAWANRDDSPLHF

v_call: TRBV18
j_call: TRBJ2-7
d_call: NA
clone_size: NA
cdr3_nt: TGTGCCAGCTCATTTAAGACGGGGGGACAGGCGGGCTACGAGCAGTACTTC
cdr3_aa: CASSFKTGGQAGYEQYF

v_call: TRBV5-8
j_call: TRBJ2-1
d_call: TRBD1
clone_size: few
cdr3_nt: TGTGCCAGCAGCTCGGACAGGCCCCGCGGGAATGAGCAGTTCTTC
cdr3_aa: CASSSDRPRGNEQFF

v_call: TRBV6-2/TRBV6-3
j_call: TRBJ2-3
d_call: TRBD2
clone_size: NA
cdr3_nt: TGTGCCAGCAGTTACTCGAGAATAAGCGGGAGGTCAGATACGCAGTATTTT
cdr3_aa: CASSYSRISGRSDTQYF

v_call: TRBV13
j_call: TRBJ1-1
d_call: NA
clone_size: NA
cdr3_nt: TGTGCCAGCAGCCCCAAAAGCGGGTGGACTGAAGCTTTCTTT
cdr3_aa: CASSPKSGWTEAFF

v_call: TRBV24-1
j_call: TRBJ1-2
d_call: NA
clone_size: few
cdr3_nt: TGTGCCACCAGTGTTGAGGGACACCCGGCGGGCTACACCTTC
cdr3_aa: CATSVEGHPAGYTF

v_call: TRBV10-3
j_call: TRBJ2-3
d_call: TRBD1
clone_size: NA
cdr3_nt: TGTGCCACCGGGGGACAGGGGAACACAGATACGCAGTATTTT
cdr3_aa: CATGGQGNTDTQYF

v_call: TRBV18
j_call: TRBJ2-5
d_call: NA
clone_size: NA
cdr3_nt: TGTGCCAGCTCCCCGCTTAGCGCACAAGAGACCCAGTACTTC
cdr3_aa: CASSPLSAQETQYF

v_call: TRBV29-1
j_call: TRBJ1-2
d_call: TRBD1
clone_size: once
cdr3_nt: TGCAGCGTTGGGGACAGGGTAGACTATGGCTACACCTTC
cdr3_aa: CSVGDRVDYGYTF

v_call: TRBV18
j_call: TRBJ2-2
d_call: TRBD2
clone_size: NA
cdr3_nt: TGTGCCAGCTCACCTAGGACTAGCCTCGCCGGGGAGCTGTTTTTT
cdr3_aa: CASSPRTSLAGELFF

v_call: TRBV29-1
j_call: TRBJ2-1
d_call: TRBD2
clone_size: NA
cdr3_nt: TGCAGCGCCTCGGTGGGAGGGCCGTCCTACAATGAGCAGTTCTTC
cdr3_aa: CSASVGGPSYNEQFF

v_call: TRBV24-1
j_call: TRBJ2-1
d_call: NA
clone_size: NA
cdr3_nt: TGTGCCACCAGTGCGGCCGGGAGTCCCTACAATGAGCAGTTCTTC
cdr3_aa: CATSAAGSPYNEQFF

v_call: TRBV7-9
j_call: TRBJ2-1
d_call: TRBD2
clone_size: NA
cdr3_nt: TGTGCCAGCAGCTTAGGGAGCGGGAGGGTGGGCAATGAGCAGTTCTTC
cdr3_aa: CASSLGSGRVGNEQFF

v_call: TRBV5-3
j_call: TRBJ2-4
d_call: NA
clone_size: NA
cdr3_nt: TGTGCCAGAAGCACGGACACCCTTGCCAAAAACATTCAGTACTTC
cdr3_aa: CARSTDTLAKNIQYF

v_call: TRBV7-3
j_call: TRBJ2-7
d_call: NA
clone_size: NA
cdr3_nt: TGTGCCAGCAGCTTAAGTAAGGGGCCCTACGAGCAGTACTTC
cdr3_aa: CASSLSKGPYEQYF

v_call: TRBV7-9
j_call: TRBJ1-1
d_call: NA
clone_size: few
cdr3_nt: TGTGCCAGCAGCTTACACCCGACAGAGAAGAACACTGAAGCTTTCTTT
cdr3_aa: CASSLHPTEKNTEAFF

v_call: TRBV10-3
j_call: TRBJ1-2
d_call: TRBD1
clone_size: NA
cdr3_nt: TGTGCCATCAGTGAGTCGACAGGGGGCGGCTACACCTTC
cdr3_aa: CAISESTGGGYTF

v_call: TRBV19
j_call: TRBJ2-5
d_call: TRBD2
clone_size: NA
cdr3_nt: TGTGCCAGTAGTATAGATCTCGGGGTAGCGGGAGTCGGAGAGACCCAGTACTTC
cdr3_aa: CASSIDLGVAGVGETQYF

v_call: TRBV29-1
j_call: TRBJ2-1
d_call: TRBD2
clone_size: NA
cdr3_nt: TGCAGCGTACCGGGACTAGGAAACAATGAGCAGTTCTTC
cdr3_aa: CSVPGLGNNEQFF

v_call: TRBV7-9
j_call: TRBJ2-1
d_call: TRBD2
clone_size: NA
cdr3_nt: TGTGCCAGCACCCACGGGATAGCGGGGGGCCGCTACAATGAGCAGTTCTTC
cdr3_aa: CASTHGIAGGRYNEQFF

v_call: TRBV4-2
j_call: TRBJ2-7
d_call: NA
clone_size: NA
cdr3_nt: TGTGCCAGCAGCCAAGATTCGGGAGCGGAAAACTCCTACGAGCAGTACTTC
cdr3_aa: CASSQDSGAENSYEQYF

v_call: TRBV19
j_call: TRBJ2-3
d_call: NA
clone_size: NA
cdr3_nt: TGTGCCACTAAGTCGGGGAGCACAGATACGCAGTATTTT
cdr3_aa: CATKSGSTDTQYF

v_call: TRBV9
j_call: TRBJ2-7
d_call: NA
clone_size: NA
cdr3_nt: TGTGCCAGCAGCGCCAGGGTCGAGCAAGGGATCAGCTACGAGCAGTACTTC
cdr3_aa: CASSARVEQGISYEQYF

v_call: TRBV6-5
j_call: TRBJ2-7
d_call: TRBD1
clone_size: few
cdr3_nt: TGTGCCAGCAGTTACTCCGGGACAGGGACGTACGAGCAGTACTTC
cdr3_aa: CASSYSGTGTYEQYF

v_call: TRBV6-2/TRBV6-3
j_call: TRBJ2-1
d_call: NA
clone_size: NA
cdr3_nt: TGTGCCAGCAGTTACAGTCGGGTGGTGGATGAGCAGTTCTTC
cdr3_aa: CASSYSRVVDEQFF

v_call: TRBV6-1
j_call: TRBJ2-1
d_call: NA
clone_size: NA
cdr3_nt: TGTGCCAGCAGTGAAGTCGCAACAAGCTCCTACAATGAGCAGTTCTTC
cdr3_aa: CASSEVATSSYNEQFF

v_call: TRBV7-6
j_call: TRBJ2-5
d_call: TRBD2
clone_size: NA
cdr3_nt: TGTGCCAGCACCGTTATGATAGCGGGATCCGGATTTGAGACCCAGTACTTC
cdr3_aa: CASTVMIAGSGFETQYF

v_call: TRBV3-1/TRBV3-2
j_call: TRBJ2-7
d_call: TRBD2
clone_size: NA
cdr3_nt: TGTGCCAGCAGCCAACCCGCGCTAGCGGGATCCTACGAGCAGTACTTC
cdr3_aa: CASSQPALAGSYEQYF